Sequencing of this T cell receptor beta chain was carried out in a study of OX40 agonist ivuxolimab in advanced cancers. This clone has only one observation. The antigen is undetermined. This CDR3 comprises 14 residues. The germline V and J ends were trimmed by 3 bases and 9 bases, with 17 bases remaining between them. Germline V gene lookup returns CDR1 LNHNV and CDR2 YYDKDF (reference sequence). Whole-study findings and limits: Mean expanded clone counts were higher in CD8+ than CD4+ T cells. Also showing low normalized T-cell clonal expansion were some of the nonresponders.

Profiling relied on immunoSEQ multiplex PCR, and the TCRdb table lists in-frame clones only, not all of them. The table has approximately 56,000 clones, 80% to 90% seen once. The receptor's source is an adult with an advanced solid tumor such as melanoma, head and neck, liver or kidney cancer. This chain uses TRBV15 with TRBJ1-1; D perhaps matches TRBD1 (5 bases). Sequencing was performed on CD4+ or CD8+ T cells sorted from blood, taken in a trial of the OX40 agonist ivuxolimab. This CDR3 is CATSSWRVEGKAFF. CDR3 bases: TGTGCCACCAGCAGTTGGAGGGTCGAGGGGAAAGCTTTCTTT.